This section outlines one T cell receptor beta chain sequence together with its context. TRAV and TRBV primers primed cDNA for both TCRalpha and TCRbeta. TCR amplification used 15 to 20 PCR cycles, a constant-region primer and a V-primer adapter. TCRdb called the reads again in MiXCR, with one record for every CDR3 protein. This sample has tens of thousands of distinct CDR3 sequences, with approximately 26% found just once. Trimming took 3 bases from V and 5 from J, leaving 14 bases between them. CDR3 size: 14 residues. The germline V gene has CDR1 SEHNR and CDR2 FQNEAQ (reference sequence). These data belong to a study of low-dose radiotherapy and immunotherapy resistance in tumors. Study details: Cohort 1 was treated with 0.5 Gy per fraction at 2-week intervals, amounting to 6.5 Gy overall.

As to time point: before trial treatment. The sequence derives from a male donor with prostate cancer. The starting material was PBMCs, obtained before treatment. J is TRBJ2-7 and V is TRBV7-9; maybe TRBD2 (5 bases). Written as DNA, the CDR3 is TGTGCCAGCAGCTTCGGCTTAGCGCCCGACGAGCAGTACTTC. It is translated as CASSFGLAPDEQYF.